This TCR beta chain was captured in a study of blood T cell repertoires in COVID-19. As for the study in general: Spain, Italy and the United States supplied samples that represented acute and convalescent COVID-19.

This CDR3 comprises 15 residues. Germline V gives CDR1 LNHDA, CDR2 SQIVND (reference sequence). V was clipped by 3 bases and J by 0 bases, with 9 bases between them. This table comes from immunoSEQ multiplex PCR, and its TCRdb copy is limited to in-frame clones, with some not included. Seen here are approximately 210,000 clones, over 65% observed once, and the top ten hold around 2.6%. This TCR was recovered from a woman in her seventies with active or convalescent COVID-19. The chain has TRBV19 and TRBJ1-5; D is unclear. The source material was peripheral blood. CDR3 bases: TGTGCCAGTAGTATTGGGCAGATTAGCAATCAGCCCCAGCATTTT. Its translation: CASSIGQISNQPQHF.